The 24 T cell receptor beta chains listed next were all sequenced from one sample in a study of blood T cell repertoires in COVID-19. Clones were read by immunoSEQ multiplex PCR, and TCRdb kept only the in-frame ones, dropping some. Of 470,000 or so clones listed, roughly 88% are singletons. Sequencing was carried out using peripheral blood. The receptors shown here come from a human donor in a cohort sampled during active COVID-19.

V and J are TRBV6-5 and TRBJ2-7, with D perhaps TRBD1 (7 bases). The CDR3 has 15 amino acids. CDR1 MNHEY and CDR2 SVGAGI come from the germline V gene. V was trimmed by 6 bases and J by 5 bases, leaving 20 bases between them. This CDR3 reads CASRAVPTGTHEQYF. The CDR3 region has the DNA TGTGCCAGCAGAGCGGTCCCGACAGGGACTCACGAGCAGTACTTC.

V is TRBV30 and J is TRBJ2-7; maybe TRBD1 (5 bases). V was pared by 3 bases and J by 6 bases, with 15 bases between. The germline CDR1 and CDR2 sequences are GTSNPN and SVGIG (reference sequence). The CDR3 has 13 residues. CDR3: CAWSPTDKTEQYF. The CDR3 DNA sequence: TGTGCCTGGAGCCCGACAGACAAAACCGAGCAGTACTTC.

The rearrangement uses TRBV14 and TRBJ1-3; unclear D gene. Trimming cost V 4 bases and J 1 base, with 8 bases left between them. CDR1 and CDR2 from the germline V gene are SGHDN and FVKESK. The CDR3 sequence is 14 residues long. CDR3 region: CASSRDISGNTIYF. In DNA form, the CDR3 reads TGTGCCAGCAGCCGCGACATTTCTGGAAACACCATATATTTT.

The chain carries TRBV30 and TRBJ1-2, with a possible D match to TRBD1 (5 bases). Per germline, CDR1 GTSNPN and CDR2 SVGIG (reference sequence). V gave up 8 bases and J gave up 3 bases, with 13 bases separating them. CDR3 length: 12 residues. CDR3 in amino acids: CAGVWGDYGYTF. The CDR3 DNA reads TGTGCCGGGGTCTGGGGGGACTATGGCTACACCTTC.

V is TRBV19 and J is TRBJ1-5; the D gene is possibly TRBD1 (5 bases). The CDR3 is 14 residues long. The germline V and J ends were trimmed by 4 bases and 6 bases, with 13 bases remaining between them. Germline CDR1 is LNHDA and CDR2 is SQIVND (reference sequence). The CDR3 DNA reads TGTGCCAGTAGTAGGGGTTTCGGGGGTCAGCCCCAGCATTTT. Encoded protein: CASSRGFGGQPQHF.

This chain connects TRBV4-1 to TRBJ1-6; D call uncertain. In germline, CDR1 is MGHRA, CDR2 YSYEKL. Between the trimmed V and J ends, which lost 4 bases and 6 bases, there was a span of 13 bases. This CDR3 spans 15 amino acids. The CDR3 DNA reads TGCGCCAGCAGCCGCGGCCGCCTTACTAATTCACCCCTCCACTTT. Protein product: CASSRGRLTNSPLHF.

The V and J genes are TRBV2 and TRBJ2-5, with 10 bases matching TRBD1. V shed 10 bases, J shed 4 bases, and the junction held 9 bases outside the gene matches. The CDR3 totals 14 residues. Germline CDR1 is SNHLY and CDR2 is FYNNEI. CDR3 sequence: CATIKRTGGETQYF. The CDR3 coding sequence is TGTGCCACCATAAAGAGGACAGGGGGAGAGACCCAGTACTTC.

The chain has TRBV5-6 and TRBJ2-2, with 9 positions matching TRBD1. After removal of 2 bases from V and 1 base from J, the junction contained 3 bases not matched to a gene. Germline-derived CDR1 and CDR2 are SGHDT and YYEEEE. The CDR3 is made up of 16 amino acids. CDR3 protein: CASSLGDRENTGELFF. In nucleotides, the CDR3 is TGTGCCAGCAGCTTAGGGGACAGGGAGAACACCGGGGAGCTGTTTTTT.

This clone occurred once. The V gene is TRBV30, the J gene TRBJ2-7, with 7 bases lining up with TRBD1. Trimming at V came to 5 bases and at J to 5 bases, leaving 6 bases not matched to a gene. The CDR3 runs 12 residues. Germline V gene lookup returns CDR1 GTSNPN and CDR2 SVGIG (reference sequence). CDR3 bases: TGTGCCTGGTCAAGAGGGGGCCACGAGCAGTACTTC. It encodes CAWSRGGHEQYF.

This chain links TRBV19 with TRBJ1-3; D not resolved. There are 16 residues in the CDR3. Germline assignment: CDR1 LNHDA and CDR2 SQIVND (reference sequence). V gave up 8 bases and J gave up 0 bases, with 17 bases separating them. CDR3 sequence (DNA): TGTGCCAGTCTGTCCGGCGGGATCCTCTCTGGAAACACCATATATTTT. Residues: CASLSGGILSGNTIYF.

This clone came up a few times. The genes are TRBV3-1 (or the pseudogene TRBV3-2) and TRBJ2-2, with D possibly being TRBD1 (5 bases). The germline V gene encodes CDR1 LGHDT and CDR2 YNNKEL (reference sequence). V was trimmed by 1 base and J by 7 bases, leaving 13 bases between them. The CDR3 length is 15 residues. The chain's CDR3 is CASSQGQGRYGELFF. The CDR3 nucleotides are TGTGCCAGCAGCCAAGGGCAGGGTCGCTACGGGGAGCTGTTTTTT.

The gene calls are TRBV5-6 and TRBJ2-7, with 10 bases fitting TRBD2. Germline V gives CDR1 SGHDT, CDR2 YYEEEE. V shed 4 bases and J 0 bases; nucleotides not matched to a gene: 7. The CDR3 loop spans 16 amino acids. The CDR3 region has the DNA TGTGCCAGCAGCCCCAGCGGGAGGGAATACTCCTACGAGCAGTACTTC. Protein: CASSPSGREYSYEQYF.

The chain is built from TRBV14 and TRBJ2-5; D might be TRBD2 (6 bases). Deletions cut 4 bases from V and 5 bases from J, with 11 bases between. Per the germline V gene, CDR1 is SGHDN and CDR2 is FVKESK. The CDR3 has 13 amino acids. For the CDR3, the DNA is TGTGCCAGCAGCCGGGACTTCCCGGAGACCCAGTACTTC. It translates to CASSRDFPETQYF.

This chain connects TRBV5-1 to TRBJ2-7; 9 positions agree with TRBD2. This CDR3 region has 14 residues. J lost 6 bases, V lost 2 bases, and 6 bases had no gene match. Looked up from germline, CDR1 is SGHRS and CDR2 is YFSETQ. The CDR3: CASSLEAGGAEQYF. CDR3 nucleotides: TGCGCCAGCAGCTTAGAAGCGGGAGGTGCCGAGCAGTACTTC.

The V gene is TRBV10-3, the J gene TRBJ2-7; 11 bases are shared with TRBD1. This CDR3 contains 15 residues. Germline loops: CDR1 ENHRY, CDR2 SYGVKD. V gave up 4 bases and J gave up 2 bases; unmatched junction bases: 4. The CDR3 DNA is TGTGCCATCAGTGTCACGGGACAGGGGGCCTACGAGCAGTACTTC. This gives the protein CAISVTGQGAYEQYF.

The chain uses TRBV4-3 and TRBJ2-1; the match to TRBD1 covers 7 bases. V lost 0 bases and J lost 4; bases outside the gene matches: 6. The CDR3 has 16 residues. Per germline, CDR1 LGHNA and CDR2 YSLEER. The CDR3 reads CASSQDWDSFYNEQFF. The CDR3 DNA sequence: TGCGCCAGCAGCCAAGATTGGGACAGCTTTTACAATGAGCAGTTCTTC.

CDR3: CASSSGQMNTEAFF. CDR3 nucleotides: TGCGCCAGCAGCTCGGGACAAATGAACACTGAAGCTTTCTTT. The V and J genes are TRBV5-1 and TRBJ1-1, with a weak D call TRBD1 (6 bases). The CDR3 runs 14 residues. The V gene lost 3 bases and the J gene lost 0 bases, with 9 bases spanning the gap. CDR1 and CDR2 from the germline V gene are SGHRS and YFSETQ.

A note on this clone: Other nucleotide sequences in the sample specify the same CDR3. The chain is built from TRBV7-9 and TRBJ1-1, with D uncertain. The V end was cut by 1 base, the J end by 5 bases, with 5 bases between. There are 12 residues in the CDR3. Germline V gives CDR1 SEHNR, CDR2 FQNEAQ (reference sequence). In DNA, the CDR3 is TGTGCCAGCAGCTTAGACAGAACTGAAGCTTTCTTT. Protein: CASSLDRTEAFF.

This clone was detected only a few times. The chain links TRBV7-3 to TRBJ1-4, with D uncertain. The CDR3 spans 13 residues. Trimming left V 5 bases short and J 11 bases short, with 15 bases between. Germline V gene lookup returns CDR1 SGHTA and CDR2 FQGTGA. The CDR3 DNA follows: TGTGCCAGCAGCCCCCAGGCGGGTGGGAAACTGTTTTTT. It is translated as CASSPQAGGKLFF.

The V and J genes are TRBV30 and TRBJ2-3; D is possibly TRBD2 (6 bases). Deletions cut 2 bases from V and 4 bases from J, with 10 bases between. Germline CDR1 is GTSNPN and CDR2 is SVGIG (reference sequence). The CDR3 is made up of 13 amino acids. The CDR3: CAWSPRGADTQYF. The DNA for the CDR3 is TGTGCCTGGAGTCCACGCGGGGCAGATACGCAGTATTTT.

Here the CDR3 reads CASKRTSGGNTGELFF. CDR3 DNA: TGCGCCAGCAAACGGACTAGCGGGGGGAACACCGGGGAGCTGTTTTTT. V gene TRBV5-1 combines with J gene TRBJ2-2, with 13 bases that match TRBD2. Germline-derived CDR1 and CDR2 are SGHRS and YFSETQ. There are 16 residues in the CDR3. The junction had 3 bases not matched to a gene; V was cut back by 6 bases and J by 1 base.

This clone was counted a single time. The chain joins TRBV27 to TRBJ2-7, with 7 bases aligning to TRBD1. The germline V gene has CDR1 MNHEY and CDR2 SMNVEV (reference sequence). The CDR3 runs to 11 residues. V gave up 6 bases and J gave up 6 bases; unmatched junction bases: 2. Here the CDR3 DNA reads TGTGCCAGCAGAGACAGGGTCGAGCAGTACTTC. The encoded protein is CASRDRVEQYF.

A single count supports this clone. The CDR3 DNA is TGCGCCAGCGGACTTAGTGGGAGCGGCACCGGGGAGCTGTTTTTT. The encoded protein is CASGLSGSGTGELFF. This chain connects TRBV5-1 to TRBJ2-2; tentative D call: TRBD2 (5 bases). Trimming shortened V by 7 bases and J by 4 bases, and 17 bases separated the two germline ends. Germline-derived CDR1 and CDR2 are SGHRS and YFSETQ. CDR3 size: 15 residues.

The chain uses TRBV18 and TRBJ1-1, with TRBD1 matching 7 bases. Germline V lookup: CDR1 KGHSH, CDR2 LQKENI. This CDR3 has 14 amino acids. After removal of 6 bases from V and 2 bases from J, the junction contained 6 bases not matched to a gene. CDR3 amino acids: CASSPGGANTEAFF. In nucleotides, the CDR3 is TGTGCCAGCTCCCCAGGGGGGGCTAACACTGAAGCTTTCTTT.